The subject of this entry is one TCR beta chain. In the study's own analysis: Amplification from reference gene primers served as the basis for estimated nucleated cell counts. Data came from immunoSEQ multiplex PCR; TCRdb stores just in-frame clones and leaves some out. V and J calls and clone size are as listed in that table; D and trimming were resolved from the DNA. The sample has a few hundred thousand clones, roughly 80% seen once. This record belongs to a study of blood T cell repertoires in COVID-19. On the study more broadly: From T cells, B-cell-depleted T cells, or PBMCs came the material, which was cDNA or gDNA.

The germline V and J ends were trimmed by 1 base and 0 bases, with 10 bases remaining between them. This CDR3 contains 15 residues. CDR1 and CDR2 from the germline V gene are SGHAT and FQNNGV. Sequencing was performed on peripheral blood. The receptor was derived from a woman over 75 with acute or convalescent COVID-19. The chain employs TRBV11-2 and TRBJ2-7, with a weak D call TRBD2 (6 bases). The CDR3 DNA is TGTGCCAGCAGCTTAGGACTAGGGAGCTCCTACGAGCAGTACTTC. This gives the protein CASSLGLGSSYEQYF.